This entry features one TCR beta chain sequence. Its matching antigen is unknown. This specimen belongs to a study of Ad26.COV2.S vaccination and SARS-CoV-2 variants. The study, taken as a whole, reports: Ad26.COV2.S recipients had broader spike-specific TCRs (P = 0.0014).

Profiled with immunoSEQ multiplex PCR; TCRdb holds only in-frame clones, not every one. The sample lists 300,000 to 350,000 clones; about 82% were seen once. CDR1 SQVTM and CDR2 ANQGSEA come from the germline V gene. This CDR3 spans 11 amino acids. The V and J ends lost 7 bases and 7 bases respectively, with 13 bases between them. Treatment: roughly 18 received Ad26.COV2.S at low or high dose, single or two shots; several received placebo; per-sample allocation not given. Day 63 after the first injection of vaccine or placebo was the sampling time. This clonotype was sampled from a person aged 18-65 years who received the Ad26.COV2.S COVID-19 vaccine or a placebo. V gene TRBV29-1 combines with J gene TRBJ1-1, with unresolved D. Sequencing was performed on peripheral blood, taken in a trial of Ad26.COV2.S vaccine versus placebo. Here the CDR3 reads CSARPGVEAFF. CDR3 in DNA: TGCAGCGCTAGACCAGGAGTTGAAGCTTTCTTT. The whole variable domain, filled in from reference TRBV29-1 and TRBJ1-1, reads SAVISQKPSRDICQRGTSLTIQCQVDSQVTMMFWYRQQPGQSLTLIATANQGSEATYESGFVIDKFPISRPNLTFSTLTVSNMSPEDSSIYLCSARPGVEAFFGQGTRLTVV.